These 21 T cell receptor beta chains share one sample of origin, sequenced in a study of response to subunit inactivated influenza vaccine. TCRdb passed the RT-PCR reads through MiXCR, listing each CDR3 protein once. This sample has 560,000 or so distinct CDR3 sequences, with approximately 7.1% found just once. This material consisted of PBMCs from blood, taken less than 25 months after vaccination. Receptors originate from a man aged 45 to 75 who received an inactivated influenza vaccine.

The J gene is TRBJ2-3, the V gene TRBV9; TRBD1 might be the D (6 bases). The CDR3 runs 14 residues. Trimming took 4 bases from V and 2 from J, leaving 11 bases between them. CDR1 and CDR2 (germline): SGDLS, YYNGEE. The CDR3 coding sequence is TGTGCCAGCAGCAGGGGGATAAACACAGATACGCAGTATTTT. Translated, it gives CASSRGINTDTQYF.

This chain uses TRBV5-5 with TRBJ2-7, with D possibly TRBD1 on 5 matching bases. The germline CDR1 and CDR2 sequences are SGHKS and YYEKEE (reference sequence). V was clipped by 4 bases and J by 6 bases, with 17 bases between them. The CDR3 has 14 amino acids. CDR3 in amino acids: CASSPAVGQGEQYF. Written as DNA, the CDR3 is TGTGCCAGCAGCCCCGCTGTGGGGCAGGGCGAGCAGTACTTC. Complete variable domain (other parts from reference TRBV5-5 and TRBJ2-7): DAGVTQSPTHLIKTRGQQVTLRCSPISGHKSVSWYQQVLGQGPQFIFQYYEKEERGRGNFPDRFSARQFPNYSSELNVNALLLGDSALYLCASSPAVGQGEQYFGPGTRLTVT.

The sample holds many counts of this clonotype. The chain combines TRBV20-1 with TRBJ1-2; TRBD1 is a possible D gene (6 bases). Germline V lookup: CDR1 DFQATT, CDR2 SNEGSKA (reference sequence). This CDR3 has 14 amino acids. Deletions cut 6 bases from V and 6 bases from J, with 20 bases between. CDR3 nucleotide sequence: TGCAGTGCCCCTGGGGGGGCAGGTTTTGATGGCTACACCTTC. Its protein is CSAPGGAGFDGYTF.

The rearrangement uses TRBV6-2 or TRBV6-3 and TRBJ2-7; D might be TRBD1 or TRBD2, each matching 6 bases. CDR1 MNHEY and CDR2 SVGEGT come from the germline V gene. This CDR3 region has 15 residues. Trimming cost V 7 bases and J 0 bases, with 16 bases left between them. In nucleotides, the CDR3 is TGTGCCAGCAATTCCGGGGGCAGACCCTCCTACGAGCAGTACTTC. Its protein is CASNSGGRPSYEQYF.

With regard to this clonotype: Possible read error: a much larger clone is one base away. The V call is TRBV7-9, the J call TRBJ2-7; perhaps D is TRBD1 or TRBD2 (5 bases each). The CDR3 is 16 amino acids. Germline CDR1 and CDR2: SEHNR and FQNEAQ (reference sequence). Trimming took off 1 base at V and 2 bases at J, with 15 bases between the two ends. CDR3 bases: TGTGCCAGCAGCTTAGTGGGGGAACAGGTTACCTACGAGCAGTACTTC. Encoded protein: CASSLVGEQVTYEQYF.

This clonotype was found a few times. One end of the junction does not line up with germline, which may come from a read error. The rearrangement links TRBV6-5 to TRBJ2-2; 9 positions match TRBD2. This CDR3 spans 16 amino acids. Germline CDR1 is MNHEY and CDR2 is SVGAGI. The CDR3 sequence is CASSNSGTSSNRELFF. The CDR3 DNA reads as TGTGCCAGCAGTAACTCCGGGACTAGCAGTAACCGGGAGCTGTTTTTT.

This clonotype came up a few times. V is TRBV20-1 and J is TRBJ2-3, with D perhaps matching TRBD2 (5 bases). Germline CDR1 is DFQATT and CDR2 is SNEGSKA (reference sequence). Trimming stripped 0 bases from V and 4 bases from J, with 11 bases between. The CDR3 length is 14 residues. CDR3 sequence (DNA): TGCAGTGCTAGAGACGGCTTGGGAGCAGATACGCAGTATTTT. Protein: CSARDGLGADTQYF.

Here the CDR3 reads CASSELRGRRTGELFF. The CDR3 DNA reads as TGTGCCAGCAGTGAATTAAGGGGGCGCAGAACCGGGGAGCTGTTTTTT. The rearrangement uses TRBV25-1 and TRBJ2-2; 7 positions match TRBD1. The germline gives CDR1 MGHDK, CDR2 SYGVNS. Unmatched junction bases numbered 7, after V lost 1 base and J lost 5 bases. The CDR3 is 16 residues long.

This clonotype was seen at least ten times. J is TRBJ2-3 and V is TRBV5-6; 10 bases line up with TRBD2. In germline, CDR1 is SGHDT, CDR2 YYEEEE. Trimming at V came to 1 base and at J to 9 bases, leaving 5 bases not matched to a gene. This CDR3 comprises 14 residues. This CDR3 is CASSLSLAGATQYF. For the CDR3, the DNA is TGTGCCAGCAGCTTGAGCCTAGCGGGGGCCACGCAGTATTTT.

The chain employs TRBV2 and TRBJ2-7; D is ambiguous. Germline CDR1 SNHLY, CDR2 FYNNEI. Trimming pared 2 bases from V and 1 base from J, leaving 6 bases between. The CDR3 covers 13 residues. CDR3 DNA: TGTGCCAGCAGTGAAAGGATTTCCTACGAGCAGTACTTC. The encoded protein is CASSERISYEQYF.

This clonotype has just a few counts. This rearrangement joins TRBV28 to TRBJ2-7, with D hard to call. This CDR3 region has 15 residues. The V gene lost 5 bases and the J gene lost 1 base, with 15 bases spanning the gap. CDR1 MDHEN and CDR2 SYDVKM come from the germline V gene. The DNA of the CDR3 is TGTGCCAGCAGTCCCGAGACCGGGCGGTCCTACGAGCAGTACTTC. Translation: CASSPETGRSYEQYF.

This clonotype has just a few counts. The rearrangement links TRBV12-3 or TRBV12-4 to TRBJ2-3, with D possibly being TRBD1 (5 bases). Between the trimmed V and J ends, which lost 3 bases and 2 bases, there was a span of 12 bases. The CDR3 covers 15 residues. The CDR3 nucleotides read TGTGCCAGCAGTTTCGGCGGCAGGGACACAGATACGCAGTATTTT. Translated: CASSFGGRDTDTQYF.

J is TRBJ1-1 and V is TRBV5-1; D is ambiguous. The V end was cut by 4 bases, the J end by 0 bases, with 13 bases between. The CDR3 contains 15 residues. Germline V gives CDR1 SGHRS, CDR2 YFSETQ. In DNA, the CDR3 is TGCGCCAGCAGCCAGACATCCCAATTGAACACTGAAGCTTTCTTT. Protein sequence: CASSQTSQLNTEAFF.

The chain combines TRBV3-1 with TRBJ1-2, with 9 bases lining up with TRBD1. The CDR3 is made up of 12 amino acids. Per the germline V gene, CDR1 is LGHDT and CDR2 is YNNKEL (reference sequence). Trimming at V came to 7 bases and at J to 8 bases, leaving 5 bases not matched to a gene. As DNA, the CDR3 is TGTGCCAGCAAAAGAACAGGGGGCGGCTACACCTTC. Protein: CASKRTGGGYTF.

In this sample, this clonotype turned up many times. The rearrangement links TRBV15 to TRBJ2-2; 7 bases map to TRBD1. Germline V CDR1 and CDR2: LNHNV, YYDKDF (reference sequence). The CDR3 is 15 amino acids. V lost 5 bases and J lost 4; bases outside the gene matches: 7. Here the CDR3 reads CATSGPDRTTGELFF. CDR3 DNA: TGTGCCACCAGCGGTCCGGACAGGACCACCGGGGAGCTGTTTTTT. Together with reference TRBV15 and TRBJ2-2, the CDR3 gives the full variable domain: DAMVIQNPRYQVTQFGKPVTLSCSQTLNHNVMYWYQQKSSQAPKLLFHYYDKDFNNEADTPDNFQSRRPNTSFCFLDIRSPGLGDTAMYLCATSGPDRTTGELFFGEGSRLTVL.

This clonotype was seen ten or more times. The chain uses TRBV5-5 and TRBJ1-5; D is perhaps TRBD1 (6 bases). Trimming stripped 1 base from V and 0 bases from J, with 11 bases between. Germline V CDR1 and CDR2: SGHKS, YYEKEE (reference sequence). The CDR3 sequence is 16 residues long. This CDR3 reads CASSLTGTLSNQPQHF. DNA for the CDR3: TGTGCCAGCAGCTTGACCGGGACACTTAGCAATCAGCCCCAGCATTTT.

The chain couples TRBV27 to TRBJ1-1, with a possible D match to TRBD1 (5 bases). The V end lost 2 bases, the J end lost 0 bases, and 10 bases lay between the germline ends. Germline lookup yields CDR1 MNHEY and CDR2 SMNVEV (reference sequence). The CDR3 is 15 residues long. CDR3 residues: CASSLRGLMNTEAFF. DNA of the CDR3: TGTGCCAGCAGTTTACGGGGCCTCATGAACACTGAAGCTTTCTTT.

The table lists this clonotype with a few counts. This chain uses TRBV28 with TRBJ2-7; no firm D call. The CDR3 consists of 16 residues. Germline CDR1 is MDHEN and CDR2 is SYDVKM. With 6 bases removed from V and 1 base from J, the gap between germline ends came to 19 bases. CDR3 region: CASRAHRTADSYEQYF. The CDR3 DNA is TGTGCCAGCAGAGCCCACCGGACGGCAGATTCCTACGAGCAGTACTTC.

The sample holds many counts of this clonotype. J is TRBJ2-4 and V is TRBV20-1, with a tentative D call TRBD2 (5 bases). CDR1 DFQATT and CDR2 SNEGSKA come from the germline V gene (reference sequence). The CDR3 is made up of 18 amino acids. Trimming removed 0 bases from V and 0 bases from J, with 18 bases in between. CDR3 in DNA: TGCAGTGCTAGAGATCGTTTAACGGTCGGAGGAGCCAAAAACATTCAGTACTTC. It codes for CSARDRLTVGGAKNIQYF.

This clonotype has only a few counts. The CDR3 loop reads CSVALGQGGAEQFF. CDR3 coding DNA: TGCAGCGTGGCGTTAGGACAGGGGGGGGCTGAGCAGTTCTTC. The gene calls are TRBV29-1 and TRBJ2-1; TRBD1 agrees at 10 bases. The CDR3 is made up of 14 amino acids. Germline V gene data show CDR1 as SQVTM and CDR2 as ANQGSEA. Trimming removed 6 bases from V and 9 bases from J; junction bases left unmatched: 11.

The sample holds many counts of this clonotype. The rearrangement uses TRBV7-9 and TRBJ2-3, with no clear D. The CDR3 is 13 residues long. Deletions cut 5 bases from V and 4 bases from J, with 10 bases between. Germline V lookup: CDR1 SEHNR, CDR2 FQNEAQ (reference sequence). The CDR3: CASSVEMADTQYF. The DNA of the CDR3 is TGTGCCAGCAGCGTCGAGATGGCAGATACGCAGTATTTT.